The rows below give T cell receptor beta chains drawn from one sample of a study of blood T cells in healthy people across ages. TCRdb re-called the 5' RACE reads through MiXCR, storing one row per CDR3 protein. The table includes 700,000 to 850,000 distinct CDR3 sequences, approximately 55% detected once. The specimen sequenced was blood. These receptors came from an older man in good health. Both conserved end residues are part of each CDR3. D genes are given only for firm matches. The size entry is marked missing in some rows and otherwise reads once, few, many or a size class.

D gene	clone size	V gene	J gene	CDR3 protein	CDR3 DNA
-	few	TRBV5-6	TRBJ2-7	CASSPRRETYEQYF	TGTGCCAGCAGCCCGAGGCGGGAAACCTACGAGCAGTACTTC
TRBD2	-	TRBV12-3/TRBV12-4	TRBJ2-5	CVRLAEDQETQYF	TGTGTACGACTAGCGGAGGACCAAGAGACCCAGTACTTC
TRBD2	few	TRBV7-6	TRBJ2-5	CASSPQPGLAGVGETQYF	TGTGCCAGCAGCCCTCAACCGGGGCTAGCGGGAGTGGGAGAGACCCAGTACTTC
-	-	TRBV29-1	TRBJ2-7	CSVQDSTPFNEQYF	TGCAGCGTCCAGGACAGTACCCCTTTCAATGAGCAGTACTTC
-	-	TRBV7-9	TRBJ2-5	CASTSGGQGQTQYF	TGTGCCAGCACTTCAGGGGGGCAGGGTCAGACCCAGTACTTC
TRBD2	-	TRBV28	TRBJ2-1	CASSSPTSAYVLDEQFF	TGTGCCAGCAGTTCCCCGACTAGCGCGTACGTTTTAGATGAGCAGTTCTTC
TRBD1	-	TRBV20-1	TRBJ2-5	CSARDRQGAQETQYF	TGCAGTGCTAGAGACAGACAGGGGGCGCAAGAGACCCAGTACTTC
-	-	TRBV7-9	TRBJ2-7	CASSPKTGLYEQYF	TGTGCCAGCAGCCCTAAGACGGGGCTCTACGAGCAGTACTTC
TRBD1	-	TRBV6-4	TRBJ1-1	CASSAQKGGGSVTEAFF	TGTGCCAGCAGTGCTCAAAAGGGAGGGGGCTCGGTCACTGAAGCTTTCTTT
TRBD1	-	TRBV3-1	TRBJ2-1	CASSRALEQGNPFF	TGTGCCAGCAGCAGAGCTTTAGAACAGGGGAACCCGTTCTTC
TRBD2	-	TRBV3-1	TRBJ2-1	CASSGTSGRTEQFF	TGTGCCAGCAGCGGGACTAGCGGGAGAACTGAGCAGTTCTTC
TRBD2	-	TRBV3-1	TRBJ2-7	CASSGSGEQYF	TGTGCCAGTAGCGGGAGTGGCGAGCAGTACTTC
-	few	TRBV6-2/TRBV6-3	TRBJ2-5	CASSPRGSLQETQYF	TGTGCCAGCAGCCCACGGGGTAGCCTACAAGAGACCCAGTACTTC
-	-	TRBV25-1	TRBJ1-1	CASSEVGGTEAFF	TGTGCCAGCAGTGAAGTGGGCGGCACTGAAGCTTTCTTT
TRBD2	-	TRBV20-1	TRBJ2-7	CSARPGLAVASREQYF	TGCAGTGCTAGACCGGGACTAGCGGTTGCATCCCGCGAGCAGTACTTC
-	-	TRBV5-6	TRBJ2-1	CASNVVWLANEQFF	TGTGCCAGCAACGTAGTCTGGTTAGCCAATGAGCAGTTCTTC
-	few	TRBV29-1	TRBJ2-7	CSVAGALARPYEQYF	TGCAGCGTCGCGGGGGCCCTAGCGCGACCCTACGAGCAGTACTTC
-	-	TRBV6-5	TRBJ2-7	CASSYSETPNYEQYF	TGTGCCAGCAGTTACTCGGAGACACCAAACTACGAGCAGTACTTC
-	once	TRBV3-1	TRBJ1-4	CASSQRGSREGGEKLFF	TGTGCCAGCAGCCAACGAGGATCTAGGGAGGGAGGTGAAAAACTGTTTTTT
-	-	TRBV11-2	TRBJ2-7	CASSYGTGTETYEQYF	TGTGCCAGCAGCTATGGGACCGGGACTGAGACCTACGAGCAGTACTTC
-	-	TRBV6-5	TRBJ2-1	CASSPRVLGQDEQFF	TGTGCCAGCAGTCCCCGCGTCCTTGGGCAAGATGAGCAGTTCTTC
TRBD1	-	TRBV2	TRBJ2-1	CASSDGQGSGSSYNEQFF	TGTGCCAGCAGTGATGGACAGGGGTCGGGAAGCTCCTACAATGAGCAGTTCTTC
TRBD2	many	TRBV5-1	TRBJ2-5	CASTLAGGGETQYF	TGCGCCAGCACACTAGCGGGAGGAGGAGAGACCCAGTACTTC
TRBD1	-	TRBV5-6	TRBJ2-1	CARHRGLPPYNEQFF	TGTGCCCGCCACAGGGGGCTCCCCCCCTACAATGAGCAGTTCTTC
-	once	TRBV5-1	TRBJ2-7	CASSSGLPSYNEQYF	TGCGCCAGCAGCTCGGGGTTACCCTCCTACAATGAGCAGTACTTC
-	once	TRBV7-9	TRBJ2-7	CASRGQDYEQYF	TGTGCCAGCAGGGGCCAGGACTACGAGCAGTACTTC
-	-	TRBV24-1	TRBJ2-7	CATSDWRGYEQYF	TGTGCCACCAGTGACTGGAGAGGTTACGAGCAGTACTTC
TRBD2	-	TRBV20-1	TRBJ2-5	CSARAPVAGQETQYF	TGCAGTGCTAGAGCCCCGGTAGCGGGGCAAGAGACCCAGTACTTC
TRBD1	few	TRBV27	TRBJ1-5	CASSPISGTGASYSNQPQHF	TGTGCCAGCAGTCCGATAAGTGGGACAGGAGCGAGCTATAGCAATCAGCCCCAGCATTTT
TRBD2	few	TRBV29-1	TRBJ2-1	CSVRPTSQLQFF	TGCAGCGTACGGCCGACTAGCCAACTGCAGTTCTTC
-	-	TRBV25-1	TRBJ2-3	CASSAGQGRYAYF	TGTGCCAGCAGTGCAGGCCAAGGCAGATACGCGTATTTT
-	-	TRBV7-2	TRBJ1-6	CASSRSSPLHF	TGTGCCAGCAGCAGGAGCTCACCCCTCCACTTT
-	-	TRBV20-1	TRBJ2-1	CSANLLAPRFNEQFF	TGCAGTGCGAACCTTCTAGCGCCCCGTTTCAATGAGCAGTTCTTC
-	-	TRBV5-4	TRBJ1-1	CASSLDRDITEAFF	TGTGCCAGCAGCTTGGACAGGGATATTACTGAAGCTTTCTTT
-	-	TRBV12-3/TRBV12-4	TRBJ1-2	CASTGVTHYGYTF	TGTGCCAGTACCGGGGTCACCCACTATGGCTACACCTTC
-	-	TRBV5-1	TRBJ2-5	CASSLTGILETQYF	TGCGCCAGCAGCCTGACGGGGATTCTAGAGACCCAGTACTTC
TRBD1	-	TRBV5-1	TRBJ2-7	CASSFGTEGEQYF	TGCGCCAGCAGCTTCGGGACAGAAGGCGAGCAGTACTTC
TRBD2	few	TRBV7-2	TRBJ2-1	CASSPPGLAGGLNRQFF	TGTGCCAGCAGCCCCCCGGGACTAGCGGGAGGACTGAACCGGCAGTTCTTC
TRBD1	-	TRBV12-3/TRBV12-4	TRBJ2-4	CASSSTGKGIGNIQYF	TGTGCCAGCAGTTCGACAGGGAAGGGGATAGGAAACATTCAGTACTTC
TRBD2	-	TRBV12-3/TRBV12-4	TRBJ2-1	CASSGPAGGTGQFF	TGTGCCAGCAGCGGACCAGCGGGAGGGACGGGGCAGTTCTTC
TRBD2	-	TRBV10-3	TRBJ2-3	CAISDPRGLAGEKDTQYF	TGTGCCATCAGTGACCCCCGGGGACTAGCGGGAGAAAAAGATACGCAGTATTTT
-	few	TRBV20-1	TRBJ1-1	CSAGTGKTEAFF	TGCAGTGCTGGAACAGGGAAGACTGAAGCTTTCTTT
-	few	TRBV3-1	TRBJ1-1	CASSQDSPEAFF	TGTGCCAGCAGCCAAGATTCCCCTGAAGCTTTCTTT
TRBD1	few	TRBV20-1	TRBJ1-1	CSARRGQGGAEAFF	TGCAGTGCTAGACGGGGACAGGGTGGGGCTGAAGCTTTCTTT
-	few	TRBV4-1	TRBJ1-1	CASSQDDRCEAFF	TGCGCCAGCAGCCAAGATGACAGGTGCGAAGCTTTCTTT
-	few	TRBV6-6	TRBJ2-7	CASSSLGGSSYEQYF	TGTGCCAGCAGTTCCCTCGGCGGTAGCTCCTACGAGCAGTACTTC
-	few	TRBV20-1	TRBJ1-1	CSARWDARAEAFF	TGCAGTGCCAGATGGGATGCGCGTGCTGAAGCTTTCTTT
TRBD1	-	TRBV11-2	TRBJ1-2	CASSWDRVRGYTF	TGTGCCAGCAGTTGGGACAGAGTTAGGGGCTACACCTTC
-	-	TRBV12-3/TRBV12-4	TRBJ2-5	CASSFVGRQETQYF	TGTGCCAGCAGTTTCGTAGGTAGACAAGAGACCCAGTACTTC
-	few	TRBV15	TRBJ2-7	CATSREYRAGSYEQYF	TGTGCCACCAGCAGAGAGTACCGGGCCGGCTCCTACGAGCAGTACTTC
TRBD1	-	TRBV11-2	TRBJ2-4	CASSLDPARGGKGNIQYF	TGTGCCAGCAGCTTAGACCCGGCACGAGGGGGCAAGGGAAACATTCAGTACTTC
-	-	TRBV12-3/TRBV12-4	TRBJ1-2	CASNRNGANYGYTF	TGTGCCAGCAACCGCAACGGGGCTAACTATGGCTACACCTTC
-	-	TRBV19	TRBJ2-5	CASSWTSGETQYF	TGTGCCAGTAGTTGGACGTCAGGAGAGACCCAGTACTTC
TRBD1	-	TRBV27	TRBJ1-1	CASLDRVNTEAFF	TGTGCCAGCCTGGACAGGGTGAACACTGAAGCTTTCTTT
-	once	TRBV4-1	TRBJ2-3	CASSQVASTDTQYF	TGCGCCAGCAGCCAAGTAGCGAGCACAGATACGCAGTATTTT
TRBD2	-	TRBV11-2	TRBJ2-3	CASSFPGLAGTDTQYF	TGTGCCAGCAGCTTCCCAGGGCTAGCGGGGACAGATACGCAGTATTTT
TRBD1	-	TRBV20-1	TRBJ2-7	CSARRAGGGYEQYF	TGCAGTGCTAGAAGGGCAGGGGGCGGGTACGAGCAGTACTTC